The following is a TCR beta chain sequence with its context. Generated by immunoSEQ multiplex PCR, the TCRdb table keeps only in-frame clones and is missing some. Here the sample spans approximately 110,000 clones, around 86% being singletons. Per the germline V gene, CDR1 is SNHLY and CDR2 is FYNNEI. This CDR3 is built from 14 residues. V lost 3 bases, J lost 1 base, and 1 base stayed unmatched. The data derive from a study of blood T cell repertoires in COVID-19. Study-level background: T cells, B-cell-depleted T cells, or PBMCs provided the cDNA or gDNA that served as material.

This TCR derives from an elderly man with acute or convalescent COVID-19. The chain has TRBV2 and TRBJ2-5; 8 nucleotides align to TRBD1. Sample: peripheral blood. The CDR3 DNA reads TGTGCCAGCAGTGAGCAGGGGGCCCAAGAGACCCAGTACTTC. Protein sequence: CASSEQGAQETQYF. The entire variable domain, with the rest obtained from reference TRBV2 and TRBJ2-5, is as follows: EPEVTQTPSHQVTQMGQEVILRCVPISNHLYFYWYRQILGQKVEFLVSFYNNEISEKSEIFDDQFSVERPDGSNFTLKIRSTKLEDSAMYFCASSEQGAQETQYFGPGTRLLVL.